A selection of T cell receptor beta chains follows, all from one sample in a study of human T cells and chemical hapten exposure. TCRdb processed the RACE reads anew with MiXCR; each CDR3 protein has one entry. The sample shows under 200,000 distinct CDR3 sequences, nearly 30% of them seen only once. The material sequenced was whole blood, taken in connection with sensitization to the hapten diphenylcyclopropenone (DPC). Receptors were obtained from a woman aged 25 to 39 with alopecia areata. Some clones in this sample may be carry-over from other donors' samples. Each CDR3 is given with its conserved first and last residue. The D gene is left open where the match is weak. A clone size is listed for some rows: how often the clone was seen (once, few, many), or a class if it is expanded.

V,J,D,size,CDR3,DNA
TRBV28,TRBJ1-2,NA,NA,CASRSSREYTF,TGTGCCAGCAGATCCAGCAGGGAATACACCTTC
TRBV5-1,TRBJ2-7,NA,few,CASSLQAHSYEQYF,TGCGCCAGCAGCCTCCAAGCGCACTCCTACGAGCAGTACTTC
TRBV10-3,TRBJ1-1,NA,few,CATLGAPGTEAFF,TGTGCCACTCTCGGGGCGCCGGGCACTGAAGCTTTCTTT
TRBV5-1,TRBJ2-2,NA,few,CASSGGGQSTGELFF,TGCGCCAGCAGTGGGGGGGGCCAGAGCACCGGGGAGCTGTTTTTT
TRBV29-1,TRBJ2-1,TRBD1,NA,CSVLRQGPYNEQFF,TGCAGCGTTCTAAGACAGGGACCCTACAATGAGCAGTTCTTC
TRBV4-2,TRBJ2-2,TRBD1,NA,CASSRQGENTGELFF,TGTGCCAGCAGCCGTCAGGGGGAAAACACCGGGGAGCTGTTTTTT
TRBV5-1,TRBJ1-5,NA,NA,CASSLVGGAGQPQHF,TGCGCCAGCAGCTTGGTCGGGGGCGCAGGTCAGCCCCAGCATTTT
TRBV28,TRBJ2-1,TRBD2,few,CASAAGTSGNEQFF,TGTGCCAGCGCGGCCGGAACTAGCGGGAATGAGCAGTTCTTC
TRBV6-2/TRBV6-3,TRBJ1-5,NA,NA,CASSVGSWLQPQHF,TGTGCCAGCAGTGTTGGGAGTTGGTTGCAGCCCCAGCATTTT
TRBV12-3/TRBV12-4,TRBJ2-7,TRBD1,NA,CASNPTGGGYEQYF,TGTGCCAGCAACCCGACAGGGGGCGGATACGAGCAGTACTTC
TRBV28,TRBJ2-1,NA,many,CASSYRTGYNEQFF,TGTGCCAGCAGTTACAGGACCGGCTACAATGAGCAGTTCTTC
TRBV29-1,TRBJ2-7,TRBD1,few,CSVEVGQGAREQYF,TGCAGCGTTGAAGTCGGACAGGGCGCAAGGGAGCAGTACTTC
TRBV10-2,TRBJ1-6,NA,NA,CASSTQGGNSPLHF,TGCGCCAGCAGCACCCAAGGGGGTAATTCACCCCTCCACTTT
TRBV7-9,TRBJ2-1,NA,NA,CASSSSIQGYLYNEQFF,TGTGCCAGCAGCTCGTCCATCCAGGGATATCTGTACAATGAGCAGTTCTTC
TRBV20-1,TRBJ2-5,NA,NA,CSARDPVNQETQYF,TGCAGTGCTAGAGATCCGGTCAATCAAGAGACCCAGTACTTC
TRBV4-1,TRBJ1-2,NA,NA,CASSQEFGGSGYTF,TGCGCCAGCAGCCAAGAATTTGGCGGGTCAGGCTACACCTTC
TRBV6-2/TRBV6-3,TRBJ2-1,TRBD1,few,CASIRQGAPNEQFF,TGTGCCAGCATAAGGCAGGGGGCGCCGAATGAGCAGTTCTTC
TRBV20-1,TRBJ2-3,TRBD2,NA,CSKRETLTDTQYF,TGCAGTAAGCGGGAGACCCTAACAGATACGCAGTATTTT
TRBV15,TRBJ2-2,NA,NA,CATRRGDTGELFF,TGTGCCACCAGGAGGGGAGACACCGGGGAGCTGTTTTTT
TRBV5-1,TRBJ2-1,TRBD1,many,CASSLALAGGNEQFF,TGCGCCAGCAGCTTGGCGTTGGCAGGGGGCAATGAGCAGTTCTTC
TRBV29-1,TRBJ2-5,NA,few,CSCLTIGGSQETQYF,TGCAGCTGTCTAACCATTGGGGGCTCCCAAGAGACCCAGTACTTC
TRBV28,TRBJ1-4,NA,NA,CASSKGGSDEKLFF,TGTGCCAGCAGCAAGGGGGGATCCGACGAAAAACTGTTTTTT
TRBV11-2,TRBJ2-2,NA,NA,CASSLVPGVTGELFF,TGTGCCAGCAGCTTAGTTCCTGGGGTCACCGGGGAGCTGTTTTTT
TRBV15,TRBJ1-6,NA,NA,CATSTNLDSNSPLHF,TGTGCCACCAGCACCAACTTAGACAGTAATTCACCCCTCCACTTT
TRBV9,TRBJ2-2,NA,once,CASSVVPDGTGELFF,TGTGCCAGCAGCGTAGTGCCTGATGGGACCGGGGAGCTGTTTTTT
TRBV29-1,TRBJ2-6,TRBD1,once,CSVRQGGGGANVLTF,TGCAGCGTGCGACAGGGTGGTGGTGGGGCCAACGTCCTGACTTTC
TRBV5-1,TRBJ2-5,NA,NA,CASSVSGPQETQYF,TGCGCCAGCAGCGTTAGCGGACCACAAGAGACCCAGTACTTC
TRBV29-1,TRBJ2-1,NA,NA,CSVEYEQFF,TGCAGCGTTGAGTATGAGCAGTTCTTC
TRBV29-1,TRBJ2-5,NA,few,CSVPRSETQYF,TGCAGCGTTCCGCGTTCGGAGACCCAGTACTTC
TRBV28,TRBJ2-1,NA,NA,CASRAHGSSYNEQFF,TGTGCCAGCAGGGCTCACGGGAGCTCCTACAATGAGCAGTTCTTC
TRBV29-1,TRBJ1-2,NA,NA,CSVGELRWGYTF,TGCAGCGTTGGGGAGCTCCGGTGGGGCTACACCTTC
TRBV28,TRBJ1-1,NA,few,CASWANTEAFF,TGTGCCAGCTGGGCGAACACTGAAGCTTTCTTT
TRBV29-1,TRBJ2-7,NA,many,CSVEWAYEQYF,TGCAGCGTTGAATGGGCCTACGAGCAGTACTTC
TRBV7-9,TRBJ1-4,NA,NA,CASTSWGLREKLFF,TGTGCCAGCACCTCATGGGGGCTTCGTGAAAAACTGTTTTTT
TRBV20-1,TRBJ2-1,NA,NA,CSASPARFRSSYNEQFF,TGCAGTGCTAGTCCCGCACGTTTCCGAAGCTCCTACAATGAGCAGTTCTTC
TRBV20-1,TRBJ1-6,NA,few,CSARTPDSPLHF,TGCAGTGCTAGAACCCCGGATTCACCCCTCCACTTT
TRBV11-3,TRBJ1-1,NA,many,CASSLSVYTEAFF,TGTGCCAGCAGCCTCTCCGTCTACACTGAAGCTTTCTTT
TRBV4-1,TRBJ2-5,NA,few,CASSQDKDSQETQYF,TGCGCCAGCAGCCAAGATAAGGACAGCCAAGAGACCCAGTACTTC
TRBV6-2/TRBV6-3,TRBJ2-1,TRBD2,many,CASSRLAGGPNEQFF,TGTGCCAGCAGTCGACTAGCGGGAGGGCCCAATGAGCAGTTCTTC
TRBV7-2,TRBJ2-3,NA,NA,CASSLVGTQAPDTQYF,TGTGCCAGCAGCTTAGTCGGGACCCAAGCTCCGGATACGCAGTATTTT
TRBV10-3,TRBJ1-3,TRBD1,few,CAIRRTGGPGNTIYF,TGTGCCATCAGAAGGACAGGGGGCCCTGGAAACACCATATATTTT
TRBV4-3,TRBJ1-4,TRBD1,few,CASSQDKTGGGEKLFF,TGCGCCAGCAGCCAAGATAAGACAGGGGGGGGTGAAAAACTGTTTTTT
TRBV4-3,TRBJ1-3,NA,NA,CASSQDEGTYGNTIYF,TGCGCCAGCAGCCAAGATGAGGGGACCTACGGAAACACCATATATTTT
TRBV12-3/TRBV12-4,TRBJ1-5,NA,few,CASSSGDGKGSNQPQHF,TGTGCCAGCAGCTCCGGGGACGGAAAAGGTTCCAATCAGCCCCAGCATTTT
TRBV3-1,TRBJ2-1,NA,NA,CASSHSNQRYNEQFF,TGTGCCAGCAGCCACTCCAATCAACGATACAATGAGCAGTTCTTC
TRBV12-3/TRBV12-4,TRBJ2-2,NA,NA,CASSRGTGELFF,TGTGCCAGCAGCCGGGGGACCGGGGAGCTGTTTTTT
TRBV6-5,TRBJ1-6,NA,NA,CASSTGPMNSPLHF,TGTGCCAGCAGTACCGGGCCTATGAATTCACCCCTCCACTTT
TRBV11-2,TRBJ2-7,NA,few,CASSLGQTVEQYF,TGTGCCAGCAGCTTAGGGCAGACAGTTGAGCAGTACTTC
TRBV5-1,TRBJ1-6,TRBD1,few,CASSLGTGANSPLHF,TGCGCCAGCAGCTTGGGGACAGGGGCTAATTCACCCCTCCACTTT
TRBV5-1,TRBJ2-5,TRBD2,NA,CASSAGLVETQYF,TGCGCCAGCAGCGCAGGACTAGTCGAGACCCAGTACTTC
TRBV6-2/TRBV6-3,TRBJ2-2,TRBD2,NA,CASNPTSGLNTGELFF,TGTGCCAGCAATCCAACTAGCGGACTAAACACCGGGGAGCTGTTTTTT
TRBV2,TRBJ2-6,NA,few,CASSAPRSSGANVLTF,TGTGCCAGCAGCGCCCCACGGAGCTCTGGGGCCAACGTCCTGACTTTC